The entry that follows covers one T cell receptor beta chain sequence. Other DNA sequences from this sample encode an identical CDR3 as well. The entry originates in a study of control samples from healthy donors and cancer patients. Germline V gene sequence: CDR1 KGHDR, CDR2 SFDVKD. CDR3 length: 16 amino acids. The V gene lost 4 bases and the J gene lost 3 bases, with 17 bases spanning the gap. Some clones are missing from TCRdb's copy, which holds only in-frame ones; the method was immunoSEQ multiplex PCR. The data show 95,000 to 150,000 clones, around 90% seen once. The genes are TRBV24-1 and TRBJ2-5; possible D gene TRBD2, 6 bases. Sequencing was performed on blood. The source is a man between 50 and 59 years old in good health. The CDR3 is CATSEPGGREEETQYF. In DNA, the CDR3 is TGTGCCACCAGTGAGCCCGGGGGACGCGAGGAAGAGACCCAGTACTTC.